This TCR beta chain appears in the sequencing data of a study of cytomegalovirus exposure and HLA in healthy donors. The study, taken as a whole, reports: Among the most significant clusters, several appeared linked to common viral pathogens in a later analysis. A later analysis linked a missense variant in DCLRE1C to the trimming of TCR beta V and J genes. Indistinguishable V segments, including TRBV6-2 and TRBV6-3, were excluded.

V lost 3 bases to trimming and J lost 5 bases, with 6 bases between them. The CDR3 is 12 residues long. Per germline, CDR1 SGHAT and CDR2 FQNNGV. Points on this clone: Its specificity is unknown.

PCR was performed using 60 Vbeta and 13 Jbeta primers. Only in-frame clones appear in the TCRdb table, and some are missing; sequencing was by immunoSEQ multiplex PCR. The table records about 160,000 clones, approximately 88% of them present only once. At collection, donors were nominally healthy, but unrecorded immune exposures were probable. This clonotype originated in a boy aged 2 to 10 in good health and CMV-seronegative. This chain links TRBV11-2 with TRBJ2-3; D not resolved. Sequencing was carried out using PBMCs. This CDR3 reads CASSFDLDTQYF. Here the CDR3 DNA reads TGTGCCAGCAGCTTCGACTTAGATACGCAGTATTTT.